A selection of T cell receptor beta chains follows, all from one sample in a study of regulatory T cells in long-lasting Graves disease. In TCRdb, the multiplex PCR reads were re-called with MiXCR into one record per CDR3 protein. Of roughly 430,000 distinct CDR3 sequences in the sample, about a sixth were seen once. In addition, the sample was reused for a study of T cells in Graves' hyperthyroidism and ophthalmopathy.

The source material was peripheral blood mononuclear cells (PBMCs), sampled at new diagnosis, from a patient treated with antithyroid drugs. These receptor sequences come from a woman under 40 with Graves disease. Both conserved end residues are part of each CDR3.

j_call	v_call	cdr3_aa
TRBJ2-7	TRBV12-3/TRBV12-4	CASLPRTGYYEQYF
TRBJ2-7	TRBV7-9	CASSYYDGSSYEQYF
TRBJ2-7	TRBV20-1	CSAVLLTYEQYF
TRBJ2-3	TRBV5-1	CASSLNLLAGVDTQYF
TRBJ1-4	TRBV18	CASSSTDTNEKLFF
NA	TRBV7-9	CASSLRQGAFQSSETQYF
TRBJ1-5	TRBV24-1	CATALGGQGPQPQHF
TRBJ1-1	TRBV30	CAWDPQGTTEAFF
TRBJ2-7	TRBV3-1	CASSPTLAGFYEQYF
TRBJ1-2	TRBV11-2	CASSLEGIFGYTF
TRBJ2-7	TRBV27	CASSLLPSGRGIYEQYF
TRBJ2-7	TRBV7-9	CASSPPVTTSEQYF
TRBJ2-1	TRBV6-5	CASSYDNSGSVNEQFF
TRBJ2-6	TRBV4-2	CASSQDLAGAGANVLTF
TRBJ2-7	TRBV11-2	CASRKDRGPGEQYF
TRBJ2-1	TRBV19	CASRSPPGRTERNEQFF
TRBJ1-1	TRBV6-1	CASSTGRNTEAFF
TRBJ1-2	TRBV2	CASSDKVFRDTRHGYTF
TRBJ2-3	TRBV20-1	CSAEAEGDTDTQYF
NA	TRBV9	CASSATNTQYF
TRBJ1-6	TRBV28	CASSLGRGGIKRGEPLHF
TRBJ1-1	TRBV18	CASSPKKGGFRAFF
TRBJ1-5	TRBV28	CASSLSSPQHF
TRBJ2-5	TRBV5-1	CASSLAVGTVETQYF
TRBJ2-7	TRBV28	CASISTGKVAYEQYF
TRBJ2-1	TRBV6-2/TRBV6-3	CASGIDSYNEQFF
TRBJ2-5	TRBV6-2/TRBV6-3	CASSYGDRGVRETQYF
TRBJ1-2	TRBV9	CASSVGPGRDGYTF
TRBJ2-7	TRBV29-1	CSAVERAATYEQYF
TRBJ2-3	TRBV7-3	CASSVSGRLAGGPFPDTQYF